These 23 T cell receptor beta chains were all obtained from the same sample, sequenced in a study of blood T cell repertoires in COVID-19 (dated by TCRdb to about 2020). Library preparation used the immunoSEQ multiplex PCR assay. As stored in TCRdb, this immuneACCESS dataset retains in-frame rearrangements with V and J assigned. A fraction of the clones does not appear; measured against another copy, unresolved V genes explain less than half of the discrepancy, and the remainder lacks a known reason. The sample table holds approximately 140,000 clones, of which roughly 80% were seen once. The ten largest clones represent roughly 2.2% of the sample. Sample: peripheral blood. These receptors originate from a man aged 65 to 85 with acute or convalescent COVID-19.

This clone was seen a single time. This chain uses TRBV5-1 with TRBJ1-5; maybe TRBD1 (6 bases). The CDR3 is made up of 16 amino acids. V shed 2 bases and J shed 3 bases, with 15 bases lying between them. The germline CDR1 and CDR2 sequences are SGHRS and YFSETQ. The CDR3 coding sequence is TGCGCCAGCAGCTTTCCTCACAGGGAATTCAATCAGCCCCAGCATTTT. This gives the protein CASSFPHREFNQPQHF.

The genes are TRBV7-9 and TRBJ2-3; tentatively, D is TRBD2 (6 bases). The CDR3 covers 17 residues. The germline gives CDR1 SEHNR, CDR2 FQNEAQ (reference sequence). Between the trimmed V and J ends, which lost 0 bases and 2 bases, there was a span of 15 bases. The CDR3 DNA reads as TGTGCCAGCAGCTTAGCGCGGGCTAGCGAAATCACAGATACGCAGTATTTT. Its translation is CASSLARASEITDTQYF.

V and J are TRBV3-1 (or the pseudogene TRBV3-2) and TRBJ2-2; 11 bases are shared with TRBD2. Germline CDR1 reads LGHDT; CDR2 reads YNNKEL (reference sequence). The CDR3 sequence is 16 residues long. Germline trimming cut 1 base from V and 8 bases from J; bases unmatched to any gene: 6. DNA of the CDR3: TGTGCCAGCAGCCAAGGTCTAGCGGGAGGTGGAGGGGAGCTGTTTTTT. It is translated as CASSQGLAGGGGELFF.

V and J are TRBV5-1 and TRBJ2-2; perhaps TRBD2 as D (5 bases). V was clipped by 2 bases and J by 1 base, with 12 bases between them. The CDR3 contains 16 residues. Germline V CDR1 and CDR2: SGHRS, YFSETQ. The CDR3 protein is CASSFGVLGNTGELFF. Here the CDR3 DNA reads TGCGCCAGCAGCTTCGGGGTTCTTGGGAACACCGGGGAGCTGTTTTTT.

V is TRBV3-1 (or the pseudogene TRBV3-2) and J is TRBJ1-3; D call uncertain. This CDR3 has 14 residues. The V and J ends lost 8 bases and 0 bases respectively, with 11 bases between them. Germline CDR1 is LGHDT and CDR2 is YNNKEL (reference sequence). The CDR3 loop is CASGRAFSGNTIYF. The DNA for the CDR3 is TGTGCCAGCGGCCGGGCCTTCTCTGGAAACACCATATATTTT.

The rearrangement links TRBV25-1 to TRBJ1-5, with 7 bases that match TRBD1. The CDR3 spans 14 residues. CDR1 and CDR2 (germline): MGHDK, SYGVNS. V gave up 4 bases and J gave up 3 bases; unmatched junction bases: 3. The CDR3 is CASSAGQVNQPQHF. CDR3 bases: TGTGCCAGCAGTGCCGGACAGGTCAATCAGCCCCAGCATTTT.

V usage is TRBV7-3 and J usage is TRBJ2-1; 7 bases match TRBD1. The CDR3 extends over 15 amino acids. Looked up from germline, CDR1 is SGHTA and CDR2 is FQGTGA. Unmatched junction bases numbered 5, after V lost 1 base and J lost 5 bases. The CDR3 protein is CASSLRGGSHNEQFF. The CDR3 coding sequence is TGTGCCAGCAGCTTAAGAGGGGGCTCACACAATGAGCAGTTCTTC.

The chain combines TRBV6-5 with TRBJ2-3; D is unclear. CDR3 length equals 15 residues. Trimming removed 6 bases at V and 4 bases at J, with 17 bases between. Germline V gene lookup returns CDR1 MNHEY and CDR2 SVGAGI. The CDR3, as DNA: TGTGCCAGCAGCTCCCGCGGCAGAGGCGCAGATACGCAGTATTTT. Protein product: CASSSRGRGADTQYF.

The gene calls are TRBV3-1 (or the pseudogene TRBV3-2) and TRBJ2-1, with TRBD2 matching over 10 bases. Germline V gene data show CDR1 as LGHDT and CDR2 as YNNKEL (reference sequence). The CDR3 length is 15 residues. J was trimmed by 9 bases and V by 3 bases; bases with no gene match: 8. This CDR3 reads CASSQLSGGAREQFF. The CDR3 DNA reads TGTGCCAGCAGCCAGTTAAGCGGGGGGGCCCGTGAGCAGTTCTTC.

The genes are TRBV6-5 and TRBJ1-1, with TRBD1 as a possible D gene (6 bases). Trimming cost V 6 bases and J 0 bases, with 8 bases left between them. CDR3 length: 13 residues. From germline, CDR1 is MNHEY and CDR2 SVGAGI. The CDR3 is CASRGDMNTEAFF. CDR3 sequence (DNA): TGTGCCAGCAGGGGGGACATGAACACTGAAGCTTTCTTT.

The rearrangement links TRBV3-1 (or the pseudogene TRBV3-2) to TRBJ2-2; TRBD2 matches 9 bases. The V segment lost 0 bases and the J segment 7 bases; nucleotides outside the gene matches: 12. The CDR3 has 18 residues. Per the germline V gene, CDR1 is LGHDT and CDR2 is YNNKEL (reference sequence). CDR3 bases: TGTGCCAGCAGCCAAGATGGATGGCTAGCGGGGTATAACGGGGAGCTGTTTTTT. Protein sequence: CASSQDGWLAGYNGELFF.

The chain has TRBV29-1 and TRBJ2-6; TRBD1 matches 10 bases. The germline V gene has CDR1 SQVTM and CDR2 ANQGSEA. The J segment lost 0 bases and the V segment lost 6 bases, leaving 5 bases of the junction unmatched. CDR3 size: 16 residues. The CDR3 region is CSVRDRGNSGANVLTF. For the CDR3, the DNA is TGCAGCGTCCGGGACAGGGGCAACTCTGGGGCCAACGTCCTGACTTTC.

The rearrangement uses TRBV7-9 and TRBJ1-4, with TRBD1 identical over 11 bases. The CDR3 covers 14 residues. Trimming took 6 bases from V and 7 from J; bases not matched to a gene: 4. Germline V lookup: CDR1 SEHNR, CDR2 FQNEAQ (reference sequence). DNA of the CDR3: TGTGCCAGCAGGTCCGGGACAGGGGGTGAAAAACTGTTTTTT. This sequence encodes CASRSGTGGEKLFF. Filled out from reference TRBV7-9 and TRBJ1-4, the complete variable domain reads DTGVSQNPRHKITKRGQNVTFRCDPISEHNRLYWYRQTLGQGPEFLTYFQNEAQLEKSRLLSDRFSAERPKGSFSTLEIQRTEQGDSAMYLCASRSGTGGEKLFFGSGTQLSVL.

V and J are TRBV5-4 and TRBJ2-2; 8 bases line up with TRBD1. Germline CDR1 SGHNT, CDR2 YYREEE (reference sequence). There are 15 residues in the CDR3. The ends lost 4 bases at V and 2 bases at J; junction bases unmatched: 4. The CDR3 loop reads CASSVAGGNTGELFF. In nucleotides, the CDR3 is TGTGCCAGCAGCGTCGCAGGGGGCAACACCGGGGAGCTGTTTTTT.

The chain has TRBV5-1 and TRBJ2-5; weak D call: TRBD2 (6 bases). Deletions cut 5 bases from V and 1 base from J, with 12 bases between. The CDR3 extends over 14 amino acids. CDR1 is SGHRS, CDR2 YFSETQ, per germline. The CDR3 spells CASSWGGVQETQYF. In nucleotides, the CDR3 is TGCGCCAGCAGTTGGGGAGGAGTCCAAGAGACCCAGTACTTC.

This sequence joins TRBV12-5 and TRBJ1-5; 7 bases match TRBD1. Germline V gene lookup returns CDR1 LGHNT and CDR2 FRNRAP. J was trimmed by 3 bases and V by 7 bases; bases with no gene match: 6. The CDR3 has 14 amino acids. The CDR3 spells CASVKTGPNQPQHF. In nucleotides, the CDR3 is TGTGCTAGTGTCAAGACAGGGCCCAATCAGCCCCAGCATTTT.

V is TRBV2 and J is TRBJ1-2; 11 bases are shared with TRBD1. V dropped 6 bases and J dropped 0; count of bases not matched to a gene: 6. Germline loops: CDR1 SNHLY, CDR2 FYNNEI. The CDR3 loop spans 16 amino acids. The CDR3 DNA reads as TGTGCCAGCAGCGCCGGGACAGGGGGTACTAACTATGGCTACACCTTC. Translating it yields CASSAGTGGTNYGYTF.

The chain recombines TRBV15 with TRBJ2-7, with 7 bases fitting TRBD1. Trimming took 0 bases from V and 9 from J; bases not matched to a gene: 5. CDR1 is LNHNV, CDR2 YYDKDF, per germline (reference sequence). CDR3 length equals 13 residues. The DNA for the CDR3 is TGTGCCACCAGCAGAGAGAGGGGGCTCCTGCAGTACTTC. It codes for CATSRERGLLQYF.

The chain recombines TRBV7-3 with TRBJ2-5, with TRBD2 identical over 10 bases. The CDR3 is 14 residues long. Germline V gives CDR1 SGHTA, CDR2 FQGTGA. Trimming removed 2 bases from V and 5 bases from J; junction bases left unmatched: 2. This chain's CDR3 is CASSLGTSVETQYF. CDR3 coding DNA: TGTGCCAGCAGCTTAGGGACTAGCGTGGAGACCCAGTACTTC.

The chain combines TRBV18 with TRBJ2-6; D not certain. CDR3 size: 16 residues. V lost 0 bases and J 0 bases, leaving 6 bases between the germline ends. From germline, CDR1 is KGHSH and CDR2 LQKENI. The CDR3 reads CASSPPTSSGANVLTF. The CDR3 DNA sequence: TGTGCCAGCTCACCACCAACATCCTCTGGGGCCAACGTCCTGACTTTC.

The V call is TRBV7-9, the J call TRBJ2-2; a possible D gene is TRBD1 (5 bases). Germline V gives CDR1 SEHNR, CDR2 FQNEAQ (reference sequence). CDR3 length: 15 amino acids. V was pared by 5 bases and J by 4 bases, with 14 bases between. CDR3 coding DNA: TGTGCCAGCAGCGAGGACCAGGGTATCACCGGGGAGCTGTTTTTT. Its translation is CASSEDQGITGELFF. Variable domain in full (rest from reference TRBV7-9 and TRBJ2-2): DTGVSQNPRHKITKRGQNVTFRCDPISEHNRLYWYRQTLGQGPEFLTYFQNEAQLEKSRLLSDRFSAERPKGSFSTLEIQRTEQGDSAMYLCASSEDQGITGELFFGEGSRLTVL.

J is TRBJ1-5 and V is TRBV7-2; 7 bases agree with TRBD1. Germline V CDR1 and CDR2: SGHTA, FQGNSA. The ends lost 5 bases at V and 2 bases at J; junction bases unmatched: 6. This CDR3 is built from 15 residues. The CDR3 loop is CASSVRQGGNQPQHF. The CDR3 region has the DNA TGTGCCAGCAGCGTGAGACAGGGCGGCAATCAGCCCCAGCATTTT.

V is TRBV27 and J is TRBJ2-1; D unresolved. With 5 bases removed from V and 0 bases from J, the gap between germline ends came to 14 bases. The CDR3 runs 16 residues. Germline V gene lookup returns CDR1 MNHEY and CDR2 SMNVEV (reference sequence). The CDR3 is CASSPLAPGSYNEQFF. CDR3 DNA sequence: TGTGCCAGCAGTCCCCTTGCACCGGGCTCCTACAATGAGCAGTTCTTC.